A single sample gave rise to the 7 T cell receptor beta chains below, sequenced in a study of T-cell reconstitution after alpha-beta-depleted transplantation in children. Unique molecular identifiers tagged the TCRbeta library. TCRdb analysed the PCR reads with MiXCR anew, one entry per CDR3 protein. The table includes roughly 500,000 distinct CDR3 sequences, 30% to 35% detected once. The specimen comprised PBMCs from the stem cell graft donor, sampled from the stem cell graft. The receptors were sampled from a human donor who donated a stem cell graft to a child with aplastic anemia.

This clonotype was detected a few times. V usage is TRBV7-9 and J usage is TRBJ1-1, with D tentatively TRBD1 (5 bases). V gave up 3 bases and J gave up 13 bases, with 15 bases separating them. This CDR3 is 12 amino acids long. Germline assignment: CDR1 SEHNR and CDR2 FQNEAQ (reference sequence). The CDR3 loop reads CASSFAEGPGFF. The DNA for the CDR3 is TGTGCCAGCAGCTTCGCCGAGGGGCCTGGTTTCTTT.

The CDR3 DNA reads as TGTGCCAGCTGCCAAGTGTCCGATGGGGGTCTCACCTACGAGCAGTACGTC. This translates into CASCQVSDGGLTYEQYV. This chain links TRBV3-1 with TRBJ2-7; D is perhaps TRBD1 or TRBD2 (5 bases each). This CDR3 has 17 amino acids. The V gene's germline CDR1 is LGHDT and CDR2 YNNKEL (reference sequence).

Remarks on this clonotype: One junction end does not reproduce the germline sequence, and a read error may be involved. In DNA form, the CDR3 reads TGTGCCAGCAGACGGACAGCAGTCTACGAACAGTACTTC. This translates into CASRRTAVYEQYF. The V and J genes are TRBV6-1 and TRBJ2-7, with D perhaps TRBD1 (6 bases). Per the germline V gene, CDR1 is MNHNS and CDR2 is SASEGT. CDR3 length equals 13 residues.

The chain combines TRBV30 with TRBJ1-4; TRBD1 is a possible D gene (5 bases). The germline V and J ends were trimmed by 1 base and 6 bases, with 15 bases remaining between them. CDR1 and CDR2 from the germline V gene are GTSNPN and SVGIG (reference sequence). This CDR3 is built from 15 residues. The CDR3 DNA reads TGTGCCTGGAGTGCTATGGGGCAAGCGGATGAAAAACTGTTTTTT. Protein: CAWSAMGQADEKLFF. Full variable domain (remainder filled in from reference TRBV30 and TRBJ1-4): SQTIHQWPATLVQPVGSPLSLECTVEGTSNPNLYWYRQAAGRGLQLLFYSVGIGQISSEVPQNLSASRPQDRQFILSSKKLLLSDSGFYLCAWSAMGQADEKLFFGSGTQLSVL.

This clonotype has just a few counts. This sequence joins TRBV27 and TRBJ1-5; 7 bases align to TRBD1. Trimming removed 4 bases from V and 7 bases from J; junction bases left unmatched: 7. The germline V gene has CDR1 MNHEY and CDR2 SMNVEV (reference sequence). The CDR3 runs 14 residues. The CDR3 sequence is CASSYRGVGQPQHF. The DNA for the CDR3 is TGTGCCAGCAGTTACAGGGGTGTGGGCCAGCCCCAGCATTTT.

This rearrangement joins TRBV28 to TRBJ2-1, with 13 nucleotides matching TRBD2. The germline gives CDR1 MDHEN, CDR2 SYDVKM. The CDR3 runs 16 residues. With V trimmed by 5 bases and J by 7 bases, 8 bases remained unmatched. The CDR3 DNA follows: TGTGCCAGCAGTGGTACCGGGACTAGCGGGAAGAATGAGCAGTTCTTC. Protein sequence: CASSGTGTSGKNEQFF. Drawing the rest from reference TRBV28 and TRBJ2-1, the complete variable domain is DVKVTQSSRYLVKRTGEKVFLECVQDMDHENMFWYRQDPGLGLRLIYFSYDVKMKEKGDIPEGYSVSREKKERFSLILESASTNQTSMYLCASSGTGTSGKNEQFFGPGTRLTVL.

Of note for this clonotype: One end of the junction is discordant with germline, which a read error may explain. The rearrangement joins TRBV20-1 to TRBJ1-5; 7 positions agree with TRBD1. In germline, CDR1 is DFQATT, CDR2 SNEGSKA (reference sequence). This CDR3 spans 16 amino acids. CDR3 in amino acids: CSARGQVGEGNQPQHF. The CDR3 nucleotides are TGCAGTGCCAGAGGACAGGTCGGAGAGGGCAATCAGCCCCAGCATTTT.